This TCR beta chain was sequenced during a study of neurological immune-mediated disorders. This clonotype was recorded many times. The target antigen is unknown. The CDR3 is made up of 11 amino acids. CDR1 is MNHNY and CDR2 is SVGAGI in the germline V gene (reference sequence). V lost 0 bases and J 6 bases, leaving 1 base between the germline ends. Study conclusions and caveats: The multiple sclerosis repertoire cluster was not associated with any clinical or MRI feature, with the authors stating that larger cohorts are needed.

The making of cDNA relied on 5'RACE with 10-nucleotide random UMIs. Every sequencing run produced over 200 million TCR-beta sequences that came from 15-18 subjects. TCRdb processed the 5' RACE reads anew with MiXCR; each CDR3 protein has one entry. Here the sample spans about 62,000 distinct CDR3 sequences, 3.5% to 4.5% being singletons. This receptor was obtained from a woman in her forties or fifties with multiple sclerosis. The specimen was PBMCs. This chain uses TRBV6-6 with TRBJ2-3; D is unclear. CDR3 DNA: TGTGCCAGCAGTTACTCGGATACGCAGTATTTT. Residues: CASSYSDTQYF.